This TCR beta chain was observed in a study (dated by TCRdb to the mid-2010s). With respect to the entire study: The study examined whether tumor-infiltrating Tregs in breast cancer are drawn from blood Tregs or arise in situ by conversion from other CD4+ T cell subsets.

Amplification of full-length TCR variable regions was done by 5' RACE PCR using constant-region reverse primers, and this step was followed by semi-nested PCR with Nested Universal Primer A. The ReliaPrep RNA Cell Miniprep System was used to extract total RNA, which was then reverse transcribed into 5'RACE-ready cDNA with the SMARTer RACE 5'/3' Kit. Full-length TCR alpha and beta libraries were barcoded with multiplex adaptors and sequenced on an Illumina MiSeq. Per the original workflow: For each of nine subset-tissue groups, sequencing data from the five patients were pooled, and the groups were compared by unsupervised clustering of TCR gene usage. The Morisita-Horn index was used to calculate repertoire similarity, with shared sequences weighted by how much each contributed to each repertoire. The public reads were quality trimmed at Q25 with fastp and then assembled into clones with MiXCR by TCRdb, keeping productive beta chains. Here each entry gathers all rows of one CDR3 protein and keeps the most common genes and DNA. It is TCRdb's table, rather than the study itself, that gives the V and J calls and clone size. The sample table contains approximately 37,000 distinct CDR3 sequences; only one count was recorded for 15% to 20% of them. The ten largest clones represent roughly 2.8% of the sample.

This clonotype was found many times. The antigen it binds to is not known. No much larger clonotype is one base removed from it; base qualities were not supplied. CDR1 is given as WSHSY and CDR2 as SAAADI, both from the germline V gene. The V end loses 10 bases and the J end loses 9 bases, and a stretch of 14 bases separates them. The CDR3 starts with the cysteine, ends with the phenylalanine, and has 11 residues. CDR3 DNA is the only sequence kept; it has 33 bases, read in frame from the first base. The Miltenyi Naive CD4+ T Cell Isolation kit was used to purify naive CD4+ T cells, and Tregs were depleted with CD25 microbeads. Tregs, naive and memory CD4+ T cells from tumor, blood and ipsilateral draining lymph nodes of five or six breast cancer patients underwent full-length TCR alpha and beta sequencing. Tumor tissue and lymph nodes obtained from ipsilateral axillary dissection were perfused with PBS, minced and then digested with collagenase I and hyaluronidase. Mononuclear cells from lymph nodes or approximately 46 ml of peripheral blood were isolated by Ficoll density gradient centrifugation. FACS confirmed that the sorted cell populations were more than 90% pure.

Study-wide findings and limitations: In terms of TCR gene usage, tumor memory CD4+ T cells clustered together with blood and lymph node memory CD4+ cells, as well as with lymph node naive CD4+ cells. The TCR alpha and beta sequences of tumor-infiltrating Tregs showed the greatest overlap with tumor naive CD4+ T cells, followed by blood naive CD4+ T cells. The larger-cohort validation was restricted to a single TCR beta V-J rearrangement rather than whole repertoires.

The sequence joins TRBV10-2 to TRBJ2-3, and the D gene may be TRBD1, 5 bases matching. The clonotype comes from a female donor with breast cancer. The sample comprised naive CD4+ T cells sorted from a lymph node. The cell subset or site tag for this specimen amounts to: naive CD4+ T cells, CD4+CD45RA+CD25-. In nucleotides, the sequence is TGCGCCACTGCAGGGTCGGAGACGCAGTATTTT. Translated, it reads CATAGSETQYF.